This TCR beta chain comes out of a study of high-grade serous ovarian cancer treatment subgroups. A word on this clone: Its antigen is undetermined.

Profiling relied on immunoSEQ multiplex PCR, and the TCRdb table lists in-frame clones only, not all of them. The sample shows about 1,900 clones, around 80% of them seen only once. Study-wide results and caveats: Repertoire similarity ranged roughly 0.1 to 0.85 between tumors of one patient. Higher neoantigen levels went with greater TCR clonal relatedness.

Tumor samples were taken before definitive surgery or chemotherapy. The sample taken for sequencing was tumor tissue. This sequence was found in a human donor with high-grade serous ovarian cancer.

The CDR3 here is CASSKQGAPSSGYTF. CDR3 coding DNA: TGTGCCAGCAGTAAGCAGGGGGCTCCTTCCTCTGGCTACACCTTC. The chain uses TRBV6-1 and TRBJ1-2; 8 nucleotides agree with TRBD1. In germline, CDR1 is MNHNS, CDR2 SASEGT. The CDR3 has 15 amino acids. The ends lost 5 bases at V and 7 bases at J; junction bases unmatched: 12.